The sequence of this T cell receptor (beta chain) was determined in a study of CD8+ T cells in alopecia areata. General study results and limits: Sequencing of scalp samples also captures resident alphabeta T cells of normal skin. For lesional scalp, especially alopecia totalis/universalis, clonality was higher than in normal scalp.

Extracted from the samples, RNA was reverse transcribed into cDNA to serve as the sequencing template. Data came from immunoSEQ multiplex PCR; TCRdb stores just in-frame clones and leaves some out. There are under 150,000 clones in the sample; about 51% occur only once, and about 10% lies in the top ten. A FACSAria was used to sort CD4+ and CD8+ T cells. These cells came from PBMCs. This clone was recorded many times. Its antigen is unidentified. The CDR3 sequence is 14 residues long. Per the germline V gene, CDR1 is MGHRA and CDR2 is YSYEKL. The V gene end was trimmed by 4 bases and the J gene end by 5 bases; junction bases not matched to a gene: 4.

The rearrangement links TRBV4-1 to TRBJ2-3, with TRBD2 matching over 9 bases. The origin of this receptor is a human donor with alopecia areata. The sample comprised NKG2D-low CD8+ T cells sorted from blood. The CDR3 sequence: CASSLAGAEDTQYF. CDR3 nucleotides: TGCGCCAGCAGCCTAGCGGGAGCAGAAGATACGCAGTATTTT.